This record looks at one T cell receptor (beta chain) sequence and its context. Its cognate antigen is unknown. This entry comes from a study of chemoradiotherapy in HPV16-positive cancers. Study-level findings and limits: Better recurrence-free survival went with HPV-responsive T-cell expansion in HPV16-positive patients.

The V end lost 7 bases, the J end lost 0 bases, and 13 bases lay between the germline ends. The CDR3 runs 15 residues. Germline loops: CDR1 MNHNS, CDR2 SASEGT. This table comes from immunoSEQ multiplex PCR, and its TCRdb copy is limited to in-frame clones, with some not included. The data contain around 40,000 clones, 76% of them singletons. This receptor was taken from a human donor with HPV-associated anogenital cancer. This chain joins TRBV6-1 and TRBJ1-5; D remains unclear. The sample consisted of blood, taken from a patient who underwent chemoradiotherapy. For the CDR3, the DNA is TGTGCCAGCATGGAGCAGGTTTATAGCAATCAGCCCCAGCATTTT. Translation: CASMEQVYSNQPQHF.